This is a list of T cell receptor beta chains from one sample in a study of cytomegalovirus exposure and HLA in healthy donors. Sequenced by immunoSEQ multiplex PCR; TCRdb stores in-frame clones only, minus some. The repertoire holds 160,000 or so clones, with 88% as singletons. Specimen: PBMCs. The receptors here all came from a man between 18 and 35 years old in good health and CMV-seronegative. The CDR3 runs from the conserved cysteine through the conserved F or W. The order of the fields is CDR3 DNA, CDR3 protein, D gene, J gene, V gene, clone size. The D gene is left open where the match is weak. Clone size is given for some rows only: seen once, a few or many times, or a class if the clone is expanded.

CDR3nt: TGTGCCAGCAGTAGGGCTAGCGGAGAGTCTGCCGGGGAGCTGTTTTTT
CDR3aa: CASSRASGESAGELFF
d_gene: TRBD2
j_gene: TRBJ2-2
v_gene: TRBV4-2
abundance: .

CDR3nt: TGTGCCAGCAGTTCCTCGGACAGGGATTTTTACTATGGCTACACCTTC
CDR3aa: CASSSSDRDFYYGYTF
d_gene: TRBD1
j_gene: TRBJ1-2
v_gene: TRBV27
abundance: .

CDR3nt: TGTGCCAGCAGCGCCTCCGGGACAATCAACGAGCAGTACTTC
CDR3aa: CASSASGTINEQYF
d_gene: .
j_gene: TRBJ2-7
v_gene: TRBV7-2
abundance: .

CDR3nt: TGCGCCAGCAGCTTGGCCGTTTTAGGCCCGGGGAGAACCGGGGAGCTGTTTTTT
CDR3aa: CASSLAVLGPGRTGELFF
d_gene: .
j_gene: TRBJ2-2
v_gene: TRBV5-1
abundance: .

CDR3nt: TGCGCCAGCAGCCAGGGACAGCGTTATAATTCACCCCTCCACTTT
CDR3aa: CASSQGQRYNSPLHF
d_gene: TRBD1
j_gene: TRBJ1-6
v_gene: TRBV5-1
abundance: .

CDR3nt: TGTGCCAGCAGTTGGACTAGCGGGAACTACGAGCAGTACTTC
CDR3aa: CASSWTSGNYEQYF
d_gene: TRBD2
j_gene: TRBJ2-7
v_gene: TRBV7-6
abundance: .

CDR3nt: TGTGCCAGCAGTGAAAGCGGGGATAGCAATCAGCCCCAGCATTTT
CDR3aa: CASSESGDSNQPQHF
d_gene: .
j_gene: TRBJ1-5
v_gene: TRBV2
abundance: .

CDR3nt: TGTGCCAGCAGGCTTGGACTGCAGACCGGGGAGCTGTTTTTT
CDR3aa: CASRLGLQTGELFF
d_gene: .
j_gene: TRBJ2-2
v_gene: TRBV27
abundance: .

CDR3nt: TGTGCCAGCAGCTTGGGAGTGGCCAGCGGTTACCAGCCCCAGCATTTT
CDR3aa: CASSLGVASGYQPQHF
d_gene: .
j_gene: TRBJ1-5
v_gene: TRBV5-5
abundance: few

CDR3nt: TGTGCCAGCAGCTACCCTGACACGAACAATGAGCAGTTCTTC
CDR3aa: CASSYPDTNNEQFF
d_gene: .
j_gene: TRBJ2-1
v_gene: TRBV7-9
abundance: .

CDR3nt: TGCGCCAGCAGCACAGACAGCCCCTACACCGGGGAGCTGTTTTTT
CDR3aa: CASSTDSPYTGELFF
d_gene: .
j_gene: TRBJ2-2
v_gene: TRBV5-1
abundance: .

CDR3nt: TGTGCCAGCAGCCACCCCGGGACTCCTGACAGCGAGAGCTACACCTTC
CDR3aa: CASSHPGTPDSESYTF
d_gene: .
j_gene: TRBJ1-2
v_gene: TRBV13
abundance: few

CDR3nt: TGTGCCAGCAGTTCCACTGGGATGGGACACTATAACTATGGCTACACCTTC
CDR3aa: CASSSTGMGHYNYGYTF
d_gene: .
j_gene: TRBJ1-2
v_gene: TRBV28
abundance: .

CDR3nt: TGTGCCAGCAGCTTAAATGCGGGAGGCACCACAGATACGCAGTATTTT
CDR3aa: CASSLNAGGTTDTQYF
d_gene: TRBD2
j_gene: TRBJ2-3
v_gene: TRBV11-2
abundance: .

CDR3nt: TGTGCCAGCACCCCCCGCGGCGCGGTACTAGGCTACACCTTC
CDR3aa: CASTPRGAVLGYTF
d_gene: .
j_gene: TRBJ1-2
v_gene: TRBV28
abundance: .

CDR3nt: TGTGCCAGCATCCTCTCGGCTAGCGGGAGGGCAACGCAGTATTTT
CDR3aa: CASILSASGRATQYF
d_gene: TRBD2
j_gene: TRBJ2-3
v_gene: TRBV28
abundance: few

CDR3nt: TGTGCCATCGGGGGGGGAGCAGCGGCCTCCCAAGAGACCCAGTACTTC
CDR3aa: CAIGGGAAASQETQYF
d_gene: TRBD2
j_gene: TRBJ2-5
v_gene: TRBV10-3
abundance: .

CDR3nt: TGTGCCAGCAGCGGACGGGACAGGGGAAACACCATATATTTT
CDR3aa: CASSGRDRGNTIYF
d_gene: TRBD1
j_gene: TRBJ1-3
v_gene: TRBV5-4
abundance: .

CDR3nt: TGTGCCACCAGCGAAGGACAGGGGTTCCGCTCTGGAAACACCATATATTTT
CDR3aa: CATSEGQGFRSGNTIYF
d_gene: TRBD1
j_gene: TRBJ1-3
v_gene: TRBV15
abundance: .

CDR3nt: TGTGCCAGCAGCACTACCTTAAACACTGAAGCTTTCTTT
CDR3aa: CASSTTLNTEAFF
d_gene: .
j_gene: TRBJ1-1
v_gene: TRBV2
abundance: .

CDR3nt: TGTGCCAGCAGCTCCGGGACAGGGGTCTCCTACGAGCAGTACTTC
CDR3aa: CASSSGTGVSYEQYF
d_gene: TRBD1
j_gene: TRBJ2-7
v_gene: TRBV27
abundance: .

CDR3nt: TGTGCCAGCAGCCAAGGAACTAGAGCCCCGGCGGACGAGCAGTACTTC
CDR3aa: CASSQGTRAPADEQYF
d_gene: .
j_gene: TRBJ2-7
v_gene: TRBV4-2
abundance: .

CDR3nt: TGTGCCAGCAGCAGACTAGCGGGAGGTCACAATGAGCAGTTCTTC
CDR3aa: CASSRLAGGHNEQFF
d_gene: TRBD2
j_gene: TRBJ2-1
v_gene: TRBV14
abundance: .

CDR3nt: TGTGCTAGCAGCTCGGGACTAGCGGCCCAACAGTTCTTC
CDR3aa: CASSSGLAAQQFF
d_gene: TRBD2
j_gene: TRBJ2-1
v_gene: TRBV7-7
abundance: .

CDR3nt: TGTGCCAGCAGCTCCTGGACAGATGGAAACACCATATATTTT
CDR3aa: CASSSWTDGNTIYF
d_gene: .
j_gene: TRBJ1-3
v_gene: TRBV11-3
abundance: .

CDR3nt: .
CDR3aa: CASRTDFGQGILF
d_gene: .
j_gene: TRBJ1-1
v_gene: TRBV27
abundance: .

CDR3nt: TGTGCCAGCAGTTCCCCCCTGGGCGGGATGAGAGAAACTGAAGCTTTCTTT
CDR3aa: CASSSPLGGMRETEAFF
d_gene: .
j_gene: TRBJ1-1
v_gene: TRBV28
abundance: .

CDR3nt: TGTGCCAGCAGTCAGGGACAGGACTCCTACGAGCAGTACTTC
CDR3aa: CASSQGQDSYEQYF
d_gene: TRBD1
j_gene: TRBJ2-7
v_gene: TRBV6-5
abundance: .

CDR3nt: TGTGCCAGCAGCTCCGGACTAGCTCGAGAGACCCAGTACTTC
CDR3aa: CASSSGLARETQYF
d_gene: TRBD2
j_gene: TRBJ2-5
v_gene: TRBV5-4
abundance: .

CDR3nt: TGTGCCCAAGGCGGGCTAGCGGGAGGCACCGGGGAGCTGTTTTTT
CDR3aa: CAQGGLAGGTGELFF
d_gene: TRBD2
j_gene: TRBJ2-2
v_gene: TRBV7-9
abundance: .

CDR3nt: TGCGCCAGCAGTTCCTATGTAGATACGCAGTATTTT
CDR3aa: CASSSYVDTQYF
d_gene: .
j_gene: TRBJ2-3
v_gene: TRBV5-1
abundance: .

CDR3nt: TGTGCCAGCAGCTTGGGGATAGCGGGGGGGTTGGAGACCCAGTACTTC
CDR3aa: CASSLGIAGGLETQYF
d_gene: TRBD2
j_gene: TRBJ2-5
v_gene: TRBV5-6
abundance: .

CDR3nt: TGCAGCGTAGCAATTGGAGCGGGGTTGAACACCGGGGAGCTGTTTTTT
CDR3aa: CSVAIGAGLNTGELFF
d_gene: TRBD2
j_gene: TRBJ2-2
v_gene: TRBV29-1
abundance: .

CDR3nt: TGTGCCAGCAGTTACGGCATACAGGGGGCCTACGAGCAGTACTTC
CDR3aa: CASSYGIQGAYEQYF
d_gene: TRBD1
j_gene: TRBJ2-7
v_gene: TRBV6-5
abundance: .

CDR3nt: TGTGCCAGCAGACCATCGAGGGGACAGGGGGCTTTGGCCAATGGCTACACCTTC
CDR3aa: CASRPSRGQGALANGYTF
d_gene: TRBD1
j_gene: TRBJ1-2
v_gene: TRBV28
abundance: .

CDR3nt: TGTGCCAGTAGACTCGGGTCGAATGGCTACACCTTC
CDR3aa: CASRLGSNGYTF
d_gene: .
j_gene: TRBJ1-2
v_gene: TRBV19
abundance: few

CDR3nt: TGCGCCAGCAGGGGACAGGGCTCCTACGAGCAGTACTTC
CDR3aa: CASRGQGSYEQYF
d_gene: TRBD1
j_gene: TRBJ2-7
v_gene: TRBV5-1
abundance: .

CDR3nt: TGTGCCAGCAGCGTGGGACCTAGCGGAAACGAGCAGTACTTC
CDR3aa: CASSVGPSGNEQYF
d_gene: TRBD2
j_gene: TRBJ2-7
v_gene: TRBV9
abundance: .

CDR3nt: TGTGCCAGCAGAGAGCGGGAGGCATCCTACGAGCAGTACTTC
CDR3aa: CASREREASYEQYF
d_gene: TRBD2
j_gene: TRBJ2-7
v_gene: TRBV27
abundance: .

CDR3nt: TGTGCCAGCAGCTTAGCCGGACGTACAGGGTCCGAGCAGTACTTC
CDR3aa: CASSLAGRTGSEQYF
d_gene: .
j_gene: TRBJ2-7
v_gene: TRBV7-2
abundance: .

CDR3nt: TGTGCCAGTAGTATACGGGAAGGGAACACTGAAGCTTTCTTT
CDR3aa: CASSIREGNTEAFF
d_gene: .
j_gene: TRBJ1-1
v_gene: TRBV19
abundance: .

CDR3nt: TGCGCCAGCAGCCCCACGGCGGGAGGGCCGGCCGGGGAGCTGTTTTTT
CDR3aa: CASSPTAGGPAGELFF
d_gene: TRBD2
j_gene: TRBJ2-2
v_gene: TRBV5-1
abundance: .

CDR3nt: TGTGCCATCAGTGTACATATGGGGAGAAGCACTGAAGCTTTCTTT
CDR3aa: CAISVHMGRSTEAFF
d_gene: .
j_gene: TRBJ1-1
v_gene: TRBV10-3
abundance: .

CDR3nt: TGCGCCAGCAGCCAAGCTTTCACTAGCGGTACCTACGAGCAGTACTTC
CDR3aa: CASSQAFTSGTYEQYF
d_gene: TRBD2
j_gene: TRBJ2-7
v_gene: TRBV4-1
abundance: .

CDR3nt: TGTGCCATCAGTGAGTATGGGGGCGCCGGGGTCTACACTGAAGCTTTCTTT
CDR3aa: CAISEYGGAGVYTEAFF
d_gene: .
j_gene: TRBJ1-1
v_gene: TRBV10-3
abundance: .

CDR3nt: TGTGCCAGCAGTGTGGAGGACAGGGTGGGCTCCTACAATGAGCAGTTCTTC
CDR3aa: CASSVEDRVGSYNEQFF
d_gene: TRBD1
j_gene: TRBJ2-1
v_gene: TRBV2
abundance: .

CDR3nt: TGCGCCAGCAGTGGGAGAGGACTAGTGGAGACCCAGTACTTC
CDR3aa: CASSGRGLVETQYF
d_gene: TRBD2
j_gene: TRBJ2-5
v_gene: TRBV10-1
abundance: once